These 21 T cell receptor beta chains came from one sample sequenced in a study of beta chain features in type 1 diabetes. Expressed TCRB transcripts were sequenced after all isolated RNA was converted to cDNA. TCRdb keeps only in-frame clones here, not all; method: immunoSEQ multiplex PCR. The data show over 100,000 clones, approximately 39% seen once. Sequenced: stem cell memory CD4+ T cells from blood. These TCRs come from a woman between 18 and 29 years old in good health.

The V gene is TRBV5-1, the J gene TRBJ2-5, with 9 bases that match TRBD1. Germline CDR1 SGHRS, CDR2 YFSETQ. Trimming at V came to 3 bases and at J to 2 bases, leaving 2 bases not matched to a gene. This CDR3 is 14 amino acids long. CDR3 in DNA: TGCGCCAGCAGCTCCGGACAGGGGCAAGAGACCCAGTACTTC. Its protein is CASSSGQGQETQYF.

The rearrangement links TRBV6-6 to TRBJ1-2, with 7 bases identical to TRBD1. The CDR3 sequence is 14 residues long. V lost 6 bases to trimming and J lost 4 bases; unmatched junction nucleotides: 8. Germline assignment: CDR1 MNHNY and CDR2 SVGAGI (reference sequence). DNA of the CDR3: TGTGCCAGCAGCTCGACAGGGCGTAGCTATGGCTACACCTTC. As protein: CASSSTGRSYGYTF.

The chain joins TRBV10-3 to TRBJ2-1; 7 bases fit TRBD1. Trimming at V came to 6 bases and at J to 8 bases, leaving 7 bases not matched to a gene. Germline CDR1 is ENHRY and CDR2 is SYGVKD. This CDR3 contains 13 residues. The CDR3 loop is CAISRQGSDEQFF. The CDR3 DNA reads as TGTGCCATCAGCAGACAGGGAAGTGATGAGCAGTTCTTC.

This clone was seen only a few times. The genes are TRBV5-5 and TRBJ2-1; 8 bases map to TRBD2. Germline CDR1 and CDR2: SGHKS and YYEKEE (reference sequence). V lost 6 bases and J lost 0; bases outside the gene matches: 5. CDR3 length: 15 residues. The CDR3 DNA follows: TGTGCCAGCAAGGTGAGCGGGGGCTCCTACAATGAGCAGTTCTTC. It specifies CASKVSGGSYNEQFF.

This rearrangement joins TRBV4-2 to TRBJ1-5, with 7 bases identical to TRBD1. Germline V gene data show CDR1 as LGHNA and CDR2 as YNFKEQ. This CDR3 is built from 16 residues. Trimming took 6 bases from V and 4 from J; bases not matched to a gene: 12. The CDR3 coding sequence is TGTGCCAGCAGTCTATACGTCGGACAGGATAATCAGCCCCAGCATTTT. Amino acid sequence: CASSLYVGQDNQPQHF.

The chain employs TRBV7-9 and TRBJ2-2; the D is unclear. CDR1 SEHNR and CDR2 FQNEAQ come from the germline V gene (reference sequence). The V gene lost 1 base and the J gene lost 0 bases, with 9 bases spanning the gap. The CDR3 consists of 16 residues. CDR3 region: CASSLGAYANTGELFF. DNA for the CDR3: TGTGCCAGCAGCTTAGGGGCCTACGCGAACACCGGGGAGCTGTTTTTT.

The genes are TRBV10-2 and TRBJ2-1; 9 bases map to TRBD2. The CDR3 length is 17 residues. Germline V lookup: CDR1 WSHSY, CDR2 SAAADI. J lost 3 bases, V lost 4 bases, and 10 bases had no gene match. The DNA of the CDR3 is TGCGCCAGCAGTGCTAGGAGGGCTAGCGGGATCTACAATGAGCAGTTCTTC. The encoded protein is CASSARRASGIYNEQFF.

This chain links TRBV5-1 with TRBJ2-3, with D perhaps TRBD2 (7 bases). Germline V gene data show CDR1 as SGHRS and CDR2 as YFSETQ. This CDR3 contains 14 residues. With 5 bases removed from V and 7 bases from J, the gap between germline ends came to 17 bases. CDR3 nucleotide sequence: TGCGCCAGCAGATCAGCGGGACACTTCAATACGCAGTATTTT. Translating it yields CASRSAGHFNTQYF.

The rearrangement links TRBV11-2 to TRBJ2-4; 9 bases are a match to TRBD1. The CDR3 covers 15 residues. CDR1 is SGHAT, CDR2 FQNNGV, per germline. The junction had 2 bases not matched to a gene; V was cut back by 4 bases and J by 1 base. The chain's CDR3 is CASSSQGAAKNIQYF. CDR3 in DNA: TGTGCCAGCAGCTCACAGGGGGCGGCCAAAAACATTCAGTACTTC.

This clone was recorded once. The genes are TRBV7-2 and TRBJ2-3, with 10 nucleotides matching TRBD2. The CDR3 contains 18 residues. Trimming took 3 bases from V and 0 from J; bases not matched to a gene: 9. The germline gives CDR1 SGHTA, CDR2 FQGNSA. The CDR3 loop reads CASSFWGGLAASTDTQYF. The CDR3 region has the DNA TGTGCCAGCAGCTTTTGGGGCGGACTAGCGGCTAGCACAGATACGCAGTATTTT.

V and J are TRBV30 and TRBJ1-5; 8 nucleotides align to TRBD1. There are 15 residues in the CDR3. Per the germline V gene, CDR1 is GTSNPN and CDR2 is SVGIG (reference sequence). J lost 7 bases, V lost 3 bases, and 11 bases had no gene match. The DNA of the CDR3 is TGTGCCTGGAGAACCGGGACAGGCCCTAAACAGCCCCAGCATTTT. It encodes CAWRTGTGPKQPQHF.

V is TRBV28 and J is TRBJ1-2; possible D gene TRBD1, 5 bases. V dropped 3 bases and J dropped 2 bases, with 13 bases sitting between them. This CDR3 comprises 15 residues. Germline loops: CDR1 MDHEN, CDR2 SYDVKM. The CDR3 loop is CASSFPRAGNYGYTF. In DNA, the CDR3 is TGTGCCAGCAGTTTTCCCCGAGCAGGGAACTATGGCTACACCTTC.

Concerning this clone: An end of the junction differs from the germline gene, which may be a read error. V is TRBV28 and J is TRBJ1-1, with D tentatively TRBD1 (6 bases). CDR3 length: 13 residues. Germline values: CDR1 MDHEN, CDR2 SYDVKM. The CDR3 DNA follows: TGTGCCAGCAGTCCCCTAAGGGGGTATGAAGGTTTCTTT. It specifies CASSPLRGYEGFF. Supplemented by reference TRBV28 and TRBJ1-1, the full variable domain reads DVKVTQSSRYLVKRTGEKVFLECVQDMDHENMFWYRQDPGLGLRLIYFSYDVKMKEKGDIPEGYSVSREKKERFSLILESASTNQTSMYLCASSPLRGYEGFFGQGTRLTVV.

The V call is TRBV6-5, the J call TRBJ2-7; 10 bases map to TRBD2. The CDR3 is 15 residues long. V dropped 4 bases and J dropped 5; count of bases not matched to a gene: 8. CDR1 and CDR2 from the germline V gene are MNHEY and SVGAGI. The CDR3, as DNA: TGTGCCAGCAGTTTATTCAGCGGGAGGGCACACGAGCAGTACTTC. Translation: CASSLFSGRAHEQYF.

The CDR3 coding sequence is TGCGCCAGCAGCTTGACGGGACAACTCAATCAGCCCCAGCATTTT. This gives the protein CASSLTGQLNQPQHF. The chain links TRBV5-1 to TRBJ1-5, with D possibly matching TRBD1 (6 bases). CDR1 and CDR2 (germline): SGHRS, YFSETQ. The V gene lost 1 base and the J gene lost 3 bases, with 11 bases spanning the gap. The CDR3 spans 15 residues.

This clone was detected only a few times. This chain connects TRBV6-6 to TRBJ2-5; D is undetermined. The V and J ends lost 0 bases and 3 bases respectively, with 5 bases between them. This CDR3 is 13 amino acids long. The germline CDR1 and CDR2 sequences are MNHNY and SVGAGI (reference sequence). CDR3 protein: CASSYSAKETQYF. For the CDR3, the DNA is TGTGCCAGCAGTTACTCGGCAAAAGAGACCCAGTACTTC.

The genes are TRBV18 and TRBJ2-7; D perhaps matches TRBD1 (6 bases). Germline V gene sequence: CDR1 KGHSH, CDR2 LQKENI. The V end lost 1 base, the J end lost 3 bases, and 10 bases lay between the germline ends. This CDR3 has 14 residues. CDR3 loop: CASSPQDSYYEQYF. Written as DNA, the CDR3 is TGTGCCAGCTCACCACAGGACAGCTACTACGAGCAGTACTTC. Variable domain in full (rest from reference TRBV18 and TRBJ2-7): NAGVMQNPRHLVRRRGQEARLRCSPMKGHSHVYWYRQLPEEGLKFMVYLQKENIIDESGMPKERFSAEFPKEGPSILRIQQVVRGDSAAYFCASSPQDSYYEQYFGPGTRLTVT.

This clone was observed a handful of times. The chain couples TRBV9 to TRBJ2-7; TRBD2 aligns across 8 bases. The germline gives CDR1 SGDLS, CDR2 YYNGEE. The CDR3 is 14 amino acids. V trimming: 3 bases; J trimming: 0 bases; junction bases outside the gene matches: 2. DNA of the CDR3: TGTGCCAGCAGCGGGACTAGCAGCTCCTACGAGCAGTACTTC. This sequence encodes CASSGTSSSYEQYF.

Comment on this clone: Other DNA sequences in the sample encode the same CDR3. The chain uses TRBV30 and TRBJ2-7, with D hard to call. The CDR3 is 11 residues long. Germline-derived CDR1 and CDR2 are GTSNPN and SVGIG (reference sequence). Trimming cost V 1 base and J 4 bases, with 5 bases left between them. This chain's CDR3 is CAWSARYEQYF. CDR3 sequence (DNA): TGTGCCTGGAGTGCTCGGTACGAGCAGTACTTC.

The gene calls are TRBV11-2 and TRBJ1-2; D is undetermined. Germline-derived CDR1 and CDR2 are SGHAT and FQNNGV. The CDR3 sequence is 15 residues long. Trimming left V 5 bases short and J 7 bases short, with 20 bases between. CDR3 loop: CASSPMGVRGGGYTF. The CDR3 DNA follows: TGTGCCAGCAGCCCCATGGGAGTCAGAGGTGGTGGCTACACCTTC.

As DNA, the CDR3 is TGTGCCAGCAGTTACTCCAGAGGCCCCTACGAGCAGTACTTC. It is translated as CASSYSRGPYEQYF. The genes are TRBV6-5 and TRBJ2-7; D remains ambiguous. Germline loops: CDR1 MNHEY, CDR2 SVGAGI. The germline V and J ends were trimmed by 0 bases and 2 bases, with 8 bases remaining between them. The CDR3 totals 14 residues.